This T cell receptor beta chain came from a study of T cells after yellow fever vaccination. Study-level background: Libraries from low-cell-number fractions were prepared with the SMART-Seq v4 Ultra Low Input RNA kit. Study-wide points: Abundant clonotypes from the bulk population could get into FACS-sorted repertoires as contaminants. Boosting was followed by the reappearance of most primary-vaccination clones (roughly 96% CD4, 88% CD8). Across the CD4 and CD8 compartments, a small share of clonotypes was present in both.

The germline CDR1 and CDR2 sequences are SGHRS and YFSETQ. This CDR3 region has 15 residues. The junction had 9 bases not matched to a gene; V was cut back by 0 bases and J by 9 bases. Many counts were recorded for this clonotype. Its antigen is currently unknown. TCRdb re-analysed the 5' RACE reads in MiXCR, keeping a single row per CDR3 protein. The table lists 360,000 or so distinct CDR3 sequences, around a tenth of them singletons, with roughly 18% in the top ten. The sample here was PBMCs, taken on the day of the first yellow fever vaccination. The clonotype comes from a man younger than 35 who received the YFV17D yellow fever vaccine. The chain carries TRBV5-1 and TRBJ2-1; 7 nucleotides agree with TRBD1. CDR3 in amino acids: CASSLEAGGEGEQFF. Here the CDR3 DNA reads TGCGCCAGCAGCTTGGAGGCAGGGGGAGAAGGTGAGCAGTTCTTC.